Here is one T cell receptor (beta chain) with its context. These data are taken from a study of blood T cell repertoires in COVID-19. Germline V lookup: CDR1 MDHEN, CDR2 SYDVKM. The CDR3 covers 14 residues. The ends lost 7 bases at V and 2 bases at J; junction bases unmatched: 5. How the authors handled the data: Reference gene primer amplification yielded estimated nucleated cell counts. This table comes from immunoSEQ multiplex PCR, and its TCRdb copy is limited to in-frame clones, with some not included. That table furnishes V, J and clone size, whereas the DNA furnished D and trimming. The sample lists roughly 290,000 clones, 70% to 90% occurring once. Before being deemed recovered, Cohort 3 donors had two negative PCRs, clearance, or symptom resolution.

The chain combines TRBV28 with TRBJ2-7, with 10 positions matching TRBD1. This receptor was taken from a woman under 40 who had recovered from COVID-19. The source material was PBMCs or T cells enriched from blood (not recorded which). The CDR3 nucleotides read TGTGCCAGCATTGCTGGACAGGGGGCCTACGAGCAGTACTTC. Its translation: CASIAGQGAYEQYF.